This T cell receptor (beta chain) stems from a study of neurological immune-mediated disorders. Overall study results and limits: HTLV-1-associated myelopathy ranked highest for TCR clonal expansion and multiple sclerosis lowest, beneath healthy controls. The expanded clones of different subjects shared no CDR3 amino acid sequences (suggesting private repertoires in all groups). Clinical features showed no association with the multiple sclerosis repertoire cluster, and MRI features showed none either.

This clonotype has at least ten counts. Its target is not known. V lost 7 bases and J lost 0, with 9 bases in between. This CDR3 region has 14 residues. The germline V gene encodes CDR1 MNHNS and CDR2 SASEGT. With 10-nucleotide random UMIs included, cDNA was synthesized by 5'RACE. MiXCR, run by TCRdb on the 5' RACE reads, gives a single entry per CDR3 protein. The sample has about 52,000 distinct CDR3 sequences; more than 3% are singletons. The receptor's source is a man in his thirties or forties with multiple sclerosis. The specimen was PBMCs. The rearrangement links TRBV6-1 to TRBJ1-4; no clear D gene. CDR3 residues: CASNTKATNEKLFF. CDR3 bases: TGTGCCAGCAATACGAAAGCAACTAATGAAAAACTGTTTTTT.